These T cell receptor beta chains were read from a single sample in a study of shared clonotypes between healthy human individuals. Measured with immunoSEQ multiplex PCR; TCRdb has only the in-frame clones, and not every one. The data hold around 1.9 million clones, with approximately 94% observed a single time. The sample taken for sequencing was naive CD8+ T cells from PBMCs. These TCRs come from a man aged 18-30 years in good health. Some clones in this sample may be carry-over from other donors' samples. The CDR3 runs from the conserved cysteine through the conserved F or W. D genes are given only for firm matches. Rows may omit the clone size; those that give it use once, few, many or a size class.

v_gene,d_gene,abundance,j_gene,CDR3aa,CDR3nt
TRBV7-8,TRBD1,.,TRBJ1-5,CASQGGGSNQPQHF,TGTGCCAGCCAGGGGGGCGGTAGCAATCAGCCCCAGCATTTT
TRBV2,TRBD2,.,TRBJ2-1,CASSEGLVHDEQFF,TGTGCCAGCAGTGAGGGACTAGTTCATGATGAGCAGTTCTTC
TRBV30,.,.,TRBJ1-1,CAWSVDAETEAFF,TGTGCCTGGAGTGTTGACGCCGAGACTGAAGCTTTCTTT
TRBV18,TRBD1,.,TRBJ2-1,CASSPPRTGGYNEQFF,TGTGCCAGCTCACCCCCTAGGACAGGGGGATACAATGAGCAGTTCTTC
TRBV5-4,TRBD1,.,TRBJ1-1,CASSSGTGATEAFF,TGTGCCAGCAGCTCAGGGACAGGGGCCACTGAAGCTTTCTTT
TRBV27,.,.,TRBJ1-3,CASSLGGDSGNTIYF,TGTGCCAGCAGCTTGGGGGGGGACTCTGGAAACACCATATATTTT
TRBV7-9,.,.,TRBJ2-5,CASSSRASGEQYF,TGTGCCAGCAGCTCTCGGGCCTCGGGTGAGCAGTACTTC
TRBV5-6,TRBD2,.,TRBJ2-2,CASRRGVPIMNTGELFF,TGTGCCAGCAGGCGGGGGGTCCCCATAATGAACACCGGGGAGCTGTTTTTT
TRBV27,.,.,TRBJ1-1,CASSLSRGHTEAFF,TGTGCCAGCAGTTTGTCGAGAGGTCACACTGAAGCTTTCTTT
TRBV6-4,.,.,TRBJ2-7,CASRRDEQYF,TGTGCCAGCAGACGGGACGAGCAGTACTTC
TRBV11-2,TRBD2,.,TRBJ2-1,CASSLGAGGNNEQFF,TGTGCCAGCAGCTTAGGGGCGGGAGGAAACAATGAGCAGTTCTTC
TRBV25-1,.,.,TRBJ1-4,CASSGSGAPNEKLFF,TGTGCCAGCAGCGGAAGCGGAGCCCCAAATGAAAAACTGTTTTTT
TRBV27,TRBD1,.,TRBJ2-5,CASSLTGGPIQETQYF,TGTGCCAGCAGTCTTACAGGGGGCCCCATCCAAGAGACCCAGTACTTC
TRBV4-1,TRBD1,once,TRBJ1-1,CASSLRDRMNTEAFF,TGCGCCAGCAGCCTCCGGGACAGGATGAACACTGAAGCTTTCTTT
TRBV27,.,.,TRBJ1-2,CASSFYRRGYGYTF,TGTGCCAGCAGTTTTTATCGGCGAGGCTATGGCTACACCTTC